Listed below are T cell receptor beta chains from one sample, sequenced in a study of PD-L1 blockade in urothelial cancer. The protocol was immunoSEQ multiplex PCR, while the TCRdb copy is restricted to in-frame clones and leaves out a portion. This sample has roughly 45,000 clones, with about four fifths found just once. Specimen: PBMCs, collected around atezolizumab (anti-PD-L1) treatment. Every receptor here comes from a man between 60 and 75 years old with urothelial cancer. Both conserved end residues are part of each CDR3. The D gene is left open where the match is weak. Size is omitted from some rows. Given values are once, few, many or a class for expanded clones.

J,size,V,D,DNA,CDR3
TRBJ2-1,.,TRBV30,.,TGTGCCTGGAGTGGGGGGGGCGTTGGACAGTTCTTC,CAWSGGGVGQFF
TRBJ1-2,.,TRBV6-6,TRBD1,TGTGCCAGCAGCTGGACAGGGGTTAACTATGGCTACACCTTC,CASSWTGVNYGYTF
TRBJ2-7,.,TRBV7-9,TRBD1,TGTGCCAGCAGCCGACCAAGGACAGGGACCACTACTTTCGAGCAGTACTTC,CASSRPRTGTTTFEQYF
TRBJ2-1,.,TRBV5-1,.,TGCGCCAGCAGCACAAAACTAGGAGGATGGGAGCAGTTCTTC,CASSTKLGGWEQFF
TRBJ2-7,once,TRBV7-6,TRBD1,TGTGCCAGCAGCTTAGGACCCCGCGGGACAGGGCTCGACGAGCAGTACTTC,CASSLGPRGTGLDEQYF
TRBJ2-5,.,TRBV9,TRBD2,TGTGCCAGCAGCGTAGTTCCCAGCGGGGGGGTTAAGACCCAGTACTTC,CASSVVPSGGVKTQYF
TRBJ2-3,few,TRBV11-3,TRBD1,TGTGCCAGCAGCGGGGGACAGACAGATACGCAGTATTTT,CASSGGQTDTQYF
TRBJ1-1,few,TRBV27,.,TGTGCCAGCAGCCCCTTTTCTCGACAGGACCTTAACACTGAAGCTTTCTTT,CASSPFSRQDLNTEAFF
TRBJ2-5,.,TRBV7-2,TRBD2,TGTGCCAGCAGCCCGGAGACTAGCGGGGGAGAAGAGACCCAGTACTTC,CASSPETSGGEETQYF
TRBJ2-7,.,TRBV6-6,.,TGTGCCAGCAGTTACTCGCTGGGGGCGGCCAACGAGCAGTACTTC,CASSYSLGAANEQYF
TRBJ2-3,.,TRBV2,TRBD1,TGTGCCAGCAGGGGGGACAGGGAGTCAGATACGCAGTATTTT,CASRGDRESDTQYF
TRBJ1-1,.,TRBV19,.,TGTGCCAGTAGTACTCGTCTGGGGGGGAACACTGAAGCTTTCTTT,CASSTRLGGNTEAFF
TRBJ2-2,.,TRBV9,TRBD1,TGTGCCAGCAGGTCAGGGGGGAACACCGGGGAGCTGTTTTTT,CASRSGGNTGELFF
TRBJ1-1,.,TRBV5-1,.,TGCGCCAGCAGTAAGGGGCAAGGGGATGAAGCTTTCTTT,CASSKGQGDEAFF
TRBJ2-5,.,TRBV6-1,.,TGTGCCAGCAGTGAAGCGAGGGGGACCCACCGAATACAAGAGACCCAGTACTTC,CASSEARGTHRIQETQYF
TRBJ1-4,.,TRBV5-1,.,TGCGCCAGCAGCTTGGGTGGAGGGTCGAGTGGCGAAAAACTGTTTTTT,CASSLGGGSSGEKLFF
TRBJ2-1,few,TRBV5-6,TRBD1,TGTGCCAGCAGCGGGCAGGACAGGGCCGATGAGCAGTTCTTC,CASSGQDRADEQFF
TRBJ2-3,.,TRBV4-1,TRBD2,TGCGCCAGCAGCCACCTAGCGGGGGACCGGCCAGATACGCAGTATTTT,CASSHLAGDRPDTQYF
TRBJ2-1,.,TRBV6-1,TRBD1,TGTGCCAGCAGCCCGGACAGGGTCTACTACAATGAGCAGTTCTTC,CASSPDRVYYNEQFF
TRBJ2-7,.,TRBV28,TRBD1,TGTGCCAGCAAGGGATGGGACAGGGGCTACGAGCAGTACTTC,CASKGWDRGYEQYF
TRBJ2-1,.,TRBV2,.,TGTGCCAGCAGTAATAGTTACAATGAGCAGTTCTTC,CASSNSYNEQFF
TRBJ2-2,few,TRBV6-1,.,TGTGCCAGCAGTGACGAGGGCACCGGGGAGCTGTTTTTT,CASSDEGTGELFF
TRBJ1-3,.,TRBV10-3,.,TGTGCCATCAGTGAGCCCGACAGAAACACCATATATTTT,CAISEPDRNTIYF
TRBJ1-4,.,TRBV5-1,.,TGCGCCAGCAGCTTGAACGGGATGGGGGCTGAAAAACTGTTTTTT,CASSLNGMGAEKLFF
TRBJ2-1,.,TRBV7-2,.,TGTGCCAGCAGCTTGCAGGATGAGCAGTTCTTC,CASSLQDEQFF
TRBJ1-4,.,TRBV7-9,.,TGTGCCAGCAGCAGAAAGGTGGGCCCTAATGAAAAACTGTTTTTT,CASSRKVGPNEKLFF
TRBJ1-2,.,TRBV10-3,TRBD1,TGTGCCATCAGTGAGGAACAACAGGGGTCGTATGGCTACACCTTC,CAISEEQQGSYGYTF
TRBJ1-5,.,TRBV15,.,TGTGCCACCTCGCCCTTCGGGAATCAGCCCCAGCATTTT,CATSPFGNQPQHF